This T cell receptor beta chain was sequenced in a study of blood T cell repertoires in COVID-19. Across the study: Both acute and convalescent COVID-19 samples were obtained from the United States, Italy and Spain. The cDNA or gDNA used as material had been derived from T cells, B-cell-depleted T cells, or PBMCs.

The CDR3 is 13 residues long. After removal of 6 bases from V and 9 bases from J, the junction contained 4 bases not matched to a gene. Germline CDR1 reads LNHDA; CDR2 reads SQIVND (reference sequence). As processed by the authors: Cell counts per sample came from amplifying reference gene primers. Libraries were prepared by immunoSEQ multiplex PCR; TCRdb keeps only in-frame clonotypes and omits some of them. That table supplies the V and J calls and clone size; D and trimming were determined from the DNA. The sample yields around 99,000 clones, approximately 79% seen once. Specimen: peripheral blood. The chain links TRBV19 to TRBJ2-1, with 11 bases that match TRBD2. The receptor was isolated from a woman aged 80 or over with active or convalescent COVID-19. The CDR3 loop reads CASRLAGGSEQFF. The CDR3 coding sequence is TGTGCCAGTAGGTTAGCGGGGGGGAGTGAGCAGTTCTTC.